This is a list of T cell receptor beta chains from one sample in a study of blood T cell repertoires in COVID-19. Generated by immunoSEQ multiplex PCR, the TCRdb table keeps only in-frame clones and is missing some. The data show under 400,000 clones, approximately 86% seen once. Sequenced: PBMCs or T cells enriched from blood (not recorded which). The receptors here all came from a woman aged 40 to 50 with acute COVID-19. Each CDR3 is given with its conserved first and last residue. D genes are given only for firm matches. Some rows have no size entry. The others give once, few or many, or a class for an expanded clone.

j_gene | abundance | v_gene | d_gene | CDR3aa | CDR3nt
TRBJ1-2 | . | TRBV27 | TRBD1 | CASSYRDRGGYTF | TGTGCCAGCAGTTACCGGGACAGGGGTGGCTACACCTTC
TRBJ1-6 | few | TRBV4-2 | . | CASSATSGMKWSPLHF | TGTGCCAGCAGCGCAACGTCCGGGATGAAGTGGTCACCCCTCCACTTT
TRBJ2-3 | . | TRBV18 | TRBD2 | CASSGLAGDTDTQYF | TGTGCCAGCTCGGGTCTAGCGGGGGACACAGATACGCAGTATTTT
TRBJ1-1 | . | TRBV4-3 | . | CASSHGMNTEAFF | TGCGCCAGCAGCCATGGCATGAACACTGAAGCTTTCTTT
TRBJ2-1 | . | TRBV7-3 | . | CASSLAGAKYNEQFF | TGTGCCAGCAGCTTAGCGGGTGCCAAATACAATGAGCAGTTCTTC
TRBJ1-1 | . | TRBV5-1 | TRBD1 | CASSPEGTGGVTEAFF | TGCGCCAGCAGCCCCGAGGGGACAGGGGGGGTCACTGAAGCTTTCTTT
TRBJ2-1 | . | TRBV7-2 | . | CASQGYNEQFF | TGTGCCAGCCAGGGGTACAATGAGCAGTTCTTC
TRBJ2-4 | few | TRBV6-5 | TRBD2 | CAVLGGTGAKNIQYF | TGTGCCGTCCTGGGGGGGACGGGGGCCAAAAACATTCAGTACTTC
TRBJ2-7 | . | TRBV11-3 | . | CASSPRQVYEQYF | TGTGCCAGCAGCCCCCGACAAGTCTACGAGCAGTACTTC
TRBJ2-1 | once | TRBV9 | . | CASSASLFGKQFF | TGTGCCAGCAGCGCCTCACTGTTTGGTAAGCAGTTCTTC
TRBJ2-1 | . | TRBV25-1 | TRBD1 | CASSYSGTARNEQFF | TGTGCCAGCAGTTACTCCGGGACAGCCCGCAATGAGCAGTTCTTC
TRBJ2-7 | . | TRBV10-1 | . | CASSEWRAVPRPKAKTYEQYF | TGCGCCAGCAGTGAGTGGAGGGCAGTTCCTCGCCCTAAGGCCAAAACCTACGAGCAGTACTTC
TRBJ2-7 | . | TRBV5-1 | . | CASSLEPGTQYEQYF | TGCGCCAGCAGCTTGGAACCTGGGACACAATACGAGCAGTACTTC
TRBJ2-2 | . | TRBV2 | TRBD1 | CASNLDRENTGELFF | TGTGCCAGCAACCTAGACAGGGAGAACACCGGGGAGCTGTTTTTT
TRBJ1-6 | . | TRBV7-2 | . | CASSLPGYNSPLHF | TGTGCCAGCAGCCTACCTGGTTATAATTCACCCCTCCACTTT
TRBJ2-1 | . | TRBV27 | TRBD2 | CASSFGLAESYNEQFF | TGTGCCAGCAGTTTCGGACTAGCGGAATCCTACAATGAGCAGTTCTTC
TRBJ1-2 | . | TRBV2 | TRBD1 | CASSGQGGRNGYGYTF | TGTGCCAGCAGTGGACAGGGGGGAAGAAATGGCTATGGCTACACCTTC
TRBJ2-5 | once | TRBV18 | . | CASSLSRDQETQYF | TGTGCCAGCTCACTGTCCCGGGACCAAGAGACCCAGTACTTC